This T cell receptor beta chain was recorded in a study of T cells in Graves' hyperthyroidism and ophthalmopathy. Using RNA transcripts as the source, TCR beta CDR3 regions were amplified. First-round RT-PCR with HTBI primers amplified the TCR CDR3 region. MiXCR, run by TCRdb on the multiplex PCR reads, gives a single entry per CDR3 protein. Among approximately 400,000 distinct CDR3 sequences, approximately 19% were seen once, and the ten largest hold approximately 4%. Study results and caveats: Researchers report that a 13 V-J model separated ophthalmopathy from stable hyperthyroidism.

Germline V gene data show CDR1 as MNHEY and CDR2 as SVGAGI. Trimming took 5 bases from V and 1 from J, leaving 14 bases between them. The CDR3 is 16 amino acids. This clonotype was seen at least ten times. Its antigen is undetermined. Graves' hyperthyroidism was deemed stable absent ophthalmopathy progression within 18 months. Hyperthyroidism patients were newly diagnosed, had disease duration under 2 months, and were aged 18 to 65 years. This clonotype was obtained from a woman younger than 30 with Graves' hyperthyroidism. Sequenced sample: blood. This rearrangement joins TRBV6-5 to TRBJ2-2; D tentatively fits TRBD1 or TRBD2 (6 bases each). CDR3 DNA: TGTGCCAGCAGTCCTAAGGGGGGATTGAACACCGGGGAGCTGTTTTTT. Translated, it gives CASSPKGGLNTGELFF.